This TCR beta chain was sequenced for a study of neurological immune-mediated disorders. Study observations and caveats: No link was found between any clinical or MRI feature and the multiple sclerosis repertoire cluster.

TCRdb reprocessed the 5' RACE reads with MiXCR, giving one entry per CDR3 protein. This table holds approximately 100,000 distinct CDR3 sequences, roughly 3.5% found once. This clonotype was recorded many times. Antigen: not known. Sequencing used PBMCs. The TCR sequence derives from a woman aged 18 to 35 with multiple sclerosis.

CDR3 in amino acids: CASSQGTGETQYF. The CDR3, as DNA: TGCGCCAGCAGCCAAGGGACGGGGGAGACCCAGTACTTC. This chain uses TRBV4-3 with TRBJ2-5, with D possibly being TRBD2 (5 bases). Trimming took off 1 base at V and 5 bases at J, with 8 bases between the two ends. Germline CDR1 is LGHNA and CDR2 is YSLEER. The CDR3 spans 13 residues.